Listed below are T cell receptor beta chains from one sample, sequenced in a study of cytomegalovirus exposure and HLA in healthy donors. TCRdb's table, derived via immunoSEQ multiplex PCR, lists solely in-frame clones and lacks some. This repertoire includes 93,000 or so clones. The sequenced material came from PBMCs. All receptors derive from a man in his forties in good health and CMV-seronegative. Each CDR3 is given with its conserved first and last residue. The D gene is left open where the match is weak.

TRBJ1-4 TRBV7-8 NA CASSFSGQLRGSEKLFF TGTGCCAGCAGCTTTTCTGGCCAGTTGAGGGGGTCTGAAAAACTGTTTTTT
TRBJ2-3 TRBV7-6 TRBD2 CASSLVAGASTDTQYF TGTGCCAGCAGCTTAGTAGCGGGGGCCAGCACAGATACGCAGTATTTT
TRBJ2-1 TRBV7-9 TRBD2 CASSLTSGVLSSYNEQFF TGTGCCAGCAGCTTAACCAGCGGGGTACTTAGCTCCTACAATGAGCAGTTCTTC
TRBJ2-1 TRBV7-2 TRBD1 CASSKEQGAKFF TGTGCCAGCAGCAAAGAACAGGGGGCGAAGTTCTTC
TRBJ2-2 TRBV28 NA CASNLTREDGELFF TGTGCCAGCAATTTAACACGGGAAGACGGGGAGCTGTTTTTT
TRBJ2-1 TRBV11-2 TRBD1 CASSTDRDNEQFF TGTGCCAGCAGCACGGACAGGGACAATGAGCAGTTCTTC
TRBJ1-2 TRBV5-1 TRBD1 CASSAALQGVNGYTF TGCGCCAGCAGCGCCGCGCTACAGGGGGTTAATGGCTACACCTTC
TRBJ1-4 TRBV6-6 NA CASSQGGRNEKLFF TGTGCCAGCAGCCAGGGAGGGCGAAATGAAAAACTGTTTTTT
TRBJ1-1 TRBV10-3 NA CAISDPGRNTEAFF TGTGCCATCAGTGACCCCGGTAGGAACACTGAAGCTTTCTTT
TRBJ2-3 TRBV5-1 NA CASSLGGRTDTQYF TGCGCCAGCAGCTTGGGGGGGCGCACAGATACGCAGTATTTT
TRBJ2-7 TRBV27 TRBD2 CASSGGSGRSSYEQCF TGTGCCAGCAGCGGTGGTAGCGGGAGGAGCTCCTACGAGCAGTGCTTC
TRBJ2-7 TRBV7-9 NA CASSLGTGPEQYF TGTGCCAGCAGCTTAGGAACAGGGCCCGAGCAGTACTTC
TRBJ1-1 TRBV28 NA CASSLTRSENTEAFF TGTGCCAGCAGTTTAACGAGGTCAGAGAACACTGAAGCTTTCTTT
TRBJ1-1 TRBV11-3 NA CASSLGPGGTSEAFF TGTGCCAGCAGCTTAGGGCCCGGCGGAACAAGTGAAGCTTTCTTT
TRBJ2-3 TRBV10-2 NA CASSPGHSTDTQYF TGCGCCAGCAGTCCGGGACATAGCACAGATACGCAGTATTTT
TRBJ2-3 TRBV7-9 TRBD2 CASSLSSGRLYTQYF TGTGCCAGCAGCTTAAGTAGCGGGAGACTATATACGCAGTATTTT
TRBJ1-2 TRBV7-8 NA CASSSDGHYGHTF TGTGCCAGCAGCTCCGATGGGCATTATGGCCACACCTTC
TRBJ2-2 TRBV7-8 NA CASSLIGSAGATGELFF TGTGCCAGCAGCCTAATTGGGAGCGCTGGTGCCACCGGGGAGCTGTTTTTT
TRBJ2-7 TRBV29-1 NA CSVVRAGGSYERYF TGCAGCGTTGTTCGCGCTGGGGGCAGTTACGAGCGGTACTTC
TRBJ1-2 TRBV5-1 TRBD1 CASSLRGQDYGYTF TGCGCCAGCAGCTTACGGGGACAGGACTATGGCTACACCTTC
TRBJ2-3 TRBV6-6 TRBD2 CASSPTSGQQYF TGTGCCAGCAGCCCAACTAGCGGGCAGCAGTATTTT
TRBJ2-1 TRBV7-8 TRBD2 CASSLFSGRTYGSYNEQFF TGTGCCAGCAGCTTATTTAGCGGGAGGACTTACGGCTCCTACAATGAGCAGTTCTTC
TRBJ1-1 TRBV2 NA CASSVRGRDTEAFF TGTGCCAGCAGTGTGCGGGGGCGGGACACTGAAGCTTTCTTT
TRBJ2-7 TRBV6-5 NA CASSPRGVEQYF TGTGCCAGCAGTCCACGCGGGGTCGAGCAGTACTTC
TRBJ1-2 TRBV2 NA CASSYNPTGYYGYTF TGTGCCAGCAGTTACAACCCGACAGGATACTATGGCTACACCTTC
TRBJ2-1 TRBV6-5 NA CASSYLLTGSNEQFF TGTGCCAGCAGTTACCTTCTAACAGGTTCCAATGAGCAGTTCTTC
TRBJ2-2 TRBV7-2 NA CASSLGVRINTGELFF TGTGCCAGCAGCTTAGGGGTCAGGATTAACACCGGGGAGCTGTTTTTT
TRBJ2-7 TRBV28 NA CASSLLVSYEQYF TGTGCCAGCAGTTTATTAGTATCCTACGAGCAGTACTTC
TRBJ2-2 TRBV10-1 TRBD2 CASSLLAGGQLFF TGCGCCAGCAGTTTACTAGCGGGGGGGCAGCTGTTTTTT
TRBJ2-2 TRBV10-1 NA CASRDKLNTGELFF TGCGCCAGCAGGGACAAATTGAACACCGGGGAGCTGTTTTTT
TRBJ2-3 TRBV21-1 NA CASSKALYRARDRDTDTQYF TGTGCCAGCAGCAAAGCGCTTTACCGGGCTCGGGACAGGGACACAGATACGCAGTATTTT
TRBJ1-1 TRBV5-1 NA CASSLLGPGNTEAFF TGCGCCAGCAGCTTGTTGGGGCCAGGGAACACTGAAGCTTTCTTT
TRBJ1-2 TRBV6-5 TRBD1 CASHPEGGNGYTF TGTGCCAGCCATCCCGAAGGGGGCAATGGCTACACCTTC
TRBJ1-2 TRBV11-2 TRBD1 CASSGLKGTGGFYGYTF TGTGCCAGCAGCGGCCTTAAAGGGACAGGGGGGTTTTATGGCTACACCTTC
TRBJ2-1 TRBV7-6 TRBD1 CASSLGQGNEQFF TGTGCCAGCAGCCTGGGACAGGGCAATGAGCAGTTCTTC
TRBJ2-1 TRBV5-1 NA CASSLAGGTRSYNEQFF TGCGCCAGCAGCTTGGCCGGCGGGACCCGCTCCTACAATGAGCAGTTCTTC
TRBJ1-1 TRBV2 TRBD1 CASLLDGTANTEAFF TGTGCCAGTCTCCTTGACGGGACAGCGAACACTGAAGCTTTCTTT
TRBJ2-2 TRBV7-2 TRBD1 CASSSQDRVDTGELFF TGTGCCAGCAGCTCACAGGACAGGGTGGACACCGGGGAGCTGTTTTTT
TRBJ2-3 TRBV25-1 TRBD2 CASSSWGLAADTQYF TGTGCCAGCAGCTCTTGGGGACTAGCGGCAGATACGCAGTATTTT
TRBJ1-1 TRBV29-1 NA CSVGLGAATTEAFF TGCAGCGTTGGTTTAGGCGCGGCGACCACTGAAGCTTTCTTT
TRBJ2-2 TRBV5-1 TRBD1 CASSKGQGYTGELFF TGCGCCAGCAGCAAAGGACAGGGGTACACCGGGGAGCTGTTTTTT
TRBJ2-3 TRBV15 TRBD2 CATSREAGGWDTQYF TGTGCCACCAGCAGAGAAGCGGGGGGCTGGGATACGCAGTATTTT
TRBJ2-5 TRBV29-1 TRBD2 CSTRAGVETQYF TGCAGCACCAGAGCGGGAGTTGAGACCCAGTACTTC
TRBJ1-5 TRBV5-1 NA CASSLSDSRNQPQHF TGCGCCAGCAGCCTTAGTGACAGCCGCAATCAGCCCCAGCATTTT
TRBJ2-3 TRBV5-1 TRBD2 CASSLGVRLAGTDTQYF TGCGCCAGCAGCTTGGGGGTGCGGCTAGCGGGCACAGATACGCAGTATTTT
TRBJ2-1 TRBV4-2 NA CASSQEFDGINEQFF TGTGCCAGCAGCCAAGAGTTCGATGGCATCAATGAGCAGTTCTTC
TRBJ2-7 TRBV19 NA CASRQGHEQYF TGTGCCAGTAGACAGGGTCACGAGCAGTACTTC
TRBJ2-3 TRBV7-9 TRBD2 CASSSGLAGGNTDTQYF TGTGCCAGCAGCTCCGGGTTAGCGGGAGGCAACACAGATACGCAGTATTTT
TRBJ1-4 TRBV10-2 TRBD1 CASTPQGASLLFF TGCGCCAGCACCCCCCAGGGGGCCTCTTTGCTGTTTTTT
TRBJ2-1 TRBV7-6 TRBD2 CASSSRTSGVSYNEQFF TGTGCCAGCAGCTCCAGGACTAGCGGCGTCTCCTACAATGAGCAGTTCTTC
TRBJ2-6 TRBV5-1 NA CASSFSGSSGANVLTF TGCGCCAGCAGCTTTTCCGGGTCCTCTGGGGCCAACGTCCTGACTTTC
TRBJ2-7 TRBV5-1 TRBD1 CASSPGTGGSSYEQYF TGCGCCAGCAGCCCGGGGACAGGGGGCTCATCCTACGAGCAGTACTTC
TRBJ2-6 TRBV5-1 NA CASRATESLSGANVLTF TGCGCCAGCAGGGCAACAGAAAGTCTCTCTGGGGCCAACGTCCTGACTTTC
TRBJ2-7 TRBV4-3 TRBD1 CASSQGTKHRGRTYEQYF TGCGCCAGCAGCCAAGGGACAAAGCACAGGGGCCGAACCTACGAGCAGTACTTC
TRBJ2-7 TRBV5-4 TRBD1 CASSLWGQVIYEQYF TGTGCCAGCAGCTTGTGGGGACAGGTGATCTACGAGCAGTACTTC